The T cell receptor beta chain described here comes from a study of blood T cell repertoires in COVID-19. Study-wide background: PBMCs, B-cell-depleted T cells, or T cells provided the cDNA or gDNA that made up the material.

Source study methods: Amplifying reference gene primers gave estimates of nucleated cell counts. Clones were sequenced by immunoSEQ multiplex PCR, and TCRdb holds only the in-frame ones, with some missing. The V and J calls and clone size are taken from that table; D and trimming were inferred from the DNA. The top ten clones hold around 24% of a sample with approximately 38,000 clones, about 90% of them seen once. Germline assignment: CDR1 SGHRS and CDR2 YFSETQ. The V and J ends lost 4 bases and 4 bases, in that order; junction bases with no gene match: 14. The CDR3 is 17 residues long. Sequenced material: peripheral blood. The TCR was taken from a man aged 45-60 years with active or convalescent COVID-19. V and J are TRBV5-1 and TRBJ2-7; 10 bases are a match to TRBD2. The CDR3 bases are TGCGCCAGCAGCCCCTCCTCGGGGCTAGCGGGAGAGTACGAGCAGTACTTC. Protein: CASSPSSGLAGEYEQYF.